The rows below give T cell receptor beta chains drawn from one sample of a study of CD8+ T cells in alopecia areata. Libraries were prepared by immunoSEQ multiplex PCR; TCRdb keeps only in-frame clonotypes and omits some of them. This table holds some 51,000 clones, almost 97% found once. The material sequenced was CD8+ T cells sorted from blood, taken at week 0. The receptors come from a human donor with alopecia areata. Both conserved end residues are trimmed from each CDR3. Each record gives: J gene, V gene, D gene, CDR3 protein. A D gene is named only where the DNA matches it firmly.

J: TRBJ2-2; V: TRBV9; D: NA; CDR3: ASSVALRGATTGELF
J: TRBJ2-1; V: TRBV9; D: TRBD2; CDR3: ASSVHSGAGNEQF
J: TRBJ2-1; V: TRBV5-5; D: TRBD2; CDR3: ASSARLAGKQNEQF
J: TRBJ1-6; V: TRBV7-9; D: NA; CDR3: ASRLSRPLNSPLH
J: TRBJ2-4; V: TRBV6-5; D: NA; CDR3: ASSSTLNSGPQY
J: TRBJ2-2; V: TRBV5-7; D: TRBD2; CDR3: ASSWGLAGETGELF
J: TRBJ1-2; V: TRBV4-3; D: NA; CDR3: ASSHAQSGNYGYT
J: TRBJ2-3; V: TRBV7-2; D: TRBD2; CDR3: ASSLGLAGTDTQY
J: TRBJ1-5; V: TRBV30; D: NA; CDR3: AWSVGGRGQPQH
J: TRBJ1-2; V: TRBV5-1; D: TRBD1; CDR3: ASSRTGGDGYT
J: TRBJ2-5; V: TRBV7-9; D: TRBD1; CDR3: ASSFRQGPY
J: TRBJ2-5; V: TRBV4-3; D: NA; CDR3: ASSQEGGDAETQY
J: TRBJ2-7; V: TRBV7-9; D: TRBD1; CDR3: ASSTSRDRDNGYEQY
J: TRBJ2-5; V: TRBV5-1; D: TRBD1; CDR3: ASSWGTGQETQY
J: TRBJ2-2; V: TRBV5-1; D: NA; CDR3: ASSPGGLNTGELF
J: TRBJ1-2; V: TRBV29-1; D: NA; CDR3: SAPAKAAGYT
J: TRBJ1-1; V: TRBV7-9; D: NA; CDR3: ASSWAVGTEAF
J: TRBJ2-1; V: TRBV19; D: TRBD2; CDR3: ASREFSGGNNEQF
J: TRBJ2-1; V: TRBV30; D: NA; CDR3: AWSEWANNEQF
J: TRBJ2-6; V: TRBV13; D: NA; CDR3: ASSPPPGSSGANVLT
J: TRBJ2-1; V: TRBV7-2; D: NA; CDR3: ASSLGSAGPYNEQF
J: TRBJ1-2; V: TRBV27; D: NA; CDR3: ASSPPGGAPGYT
J: TRBJ2-7; V: TRBV11-3; D: NA; CDR3: ASSLLPLYEQY
J: TRBJ1-4; V: TRBV7-2; D: TRBD1; CDR3: ASSQTGVANEKLF
J: TRBJ2-7; V: TRBV29-1; D: NA; CDR3: SVVRDIEQY
J: TRBJ2-3; V: TRBV29-1; D: NA; CDR3: SVVGVPSTDTQY
J: TRBJ2-6; V: TRBV6-1; D: NA; CDR3: ASSDSYSGANVLT
J: TRBJ2-7; V: TRBV4-1; D: NA; CDR3: ASSHGTPSYEQY
J: TRBJ2-5; V: TRBV7-2; D: NA; CDR3: ASSPGLGLSETQY
J: TRBJ1-6; V: TRBV19; D: TRBD1; CDR3: ASSIRDSVSPLH
J: TRBJ2-1; V: TRBV7-9; D: NA; CDR3: ASSFTPHEQF
J: TRBJ2-3; V: TRBV15; D: TRBD1; CDR3: ATSREGQATDTQY
J: TRBJ2-7; V: TRBV7-6; D: TRBD1; CDR3: ASSLLETGQVYEQY
J: TRBJ2-1; V: TRBV27; D: NA; CDR3: ASGYDASAESSYNEQF
J: TRBJ2-1; V: TRBV29-1; D: NA; CDR3: SVESRVYNEQF
J: TRBJ1-1; V: TRBV15; D: NA; CDR3: ATSRERQGSEGAF
J: TRBJ1-5; V: TRBV27; D: NA; CDR3: ASSLHGAQPQH
J: TRBJ1-5; V: TRBV6-5; D: NA; CDR3: ASSPWRAGQPQH
J: TRBJ2-2; V: TRBV7-9; D: NA; CDR3: ASSLAAGELF
J: TRBJ2-2; V: TRBV27; D: NA; CDR3: ASSLALTGELF
J: TRBJ2-3; V: TRBV28; D: NA; CDR3: ASSDGADTQY
J: TRBJ2-7; V: TRBV4-3; D: NA; CDR3: ASSQEGLQGAYEQY
J: TRBJ1-1; V: TRBV15; D: NA; CDR3: ATSRGADGAF
J: TRBJ2-4; V: TRBV12-2; D: NA; CDR3: ASRLGHRGGKNIQY
J: TRBJ1-5; V: TRBV6-1; D: NA; CDR3: ASREWRSSNQPQH
J: NA; V: TRBV29-1; D: TRBD1; CDR3: SVEVDRLNYEQY
J: TRBJ1-1; V: TRBV7-9; D: NA; CDR3: ASSPRGAFIGEAF
J: TRBJ1-1; V: TRBV4-3; D: NA; CDR3: ASSQDTTVTTEAF
J: TRBJ2-7; V: TRBV5-1; D: NA; CDR3: ASSFYTGPSYEQY
J: TRBJ2-3; V: TRBV7-7; D: TRBD2; CDR3: ASSLSSGDSTDTQY